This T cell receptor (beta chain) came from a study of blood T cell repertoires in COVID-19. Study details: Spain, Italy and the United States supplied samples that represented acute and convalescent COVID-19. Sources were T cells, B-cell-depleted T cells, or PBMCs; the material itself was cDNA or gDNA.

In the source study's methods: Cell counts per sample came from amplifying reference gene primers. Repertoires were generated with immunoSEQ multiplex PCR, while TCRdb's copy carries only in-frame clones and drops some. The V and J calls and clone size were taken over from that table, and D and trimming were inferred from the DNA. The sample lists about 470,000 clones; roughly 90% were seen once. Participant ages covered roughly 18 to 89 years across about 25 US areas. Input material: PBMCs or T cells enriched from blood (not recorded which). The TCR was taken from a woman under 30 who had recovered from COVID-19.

CDR3 protein: CASTPFTGPGELFF. The DNA for the CDR3 is TGCGCCAGCACCCCCTTTACAGGGCCCGGGGAGCTGTTTTTT. The chain carries TRBV5-1 and TRBJ2-2, with D possibly TRBD1 on 6 matching bases. The V gene lost 6 bases and the J gene lost 6 bases, with 15 bases spanning the gap. The CDR3 length is 14 residues. Per germline, CDR1 SGHRS and CDR2 YFSETQ. Using reference TRBV5-1 and TRBJ2-2 for the parts outside the CDR3, the full variable domain is KAGVTQTPRYLIKTRGQQVTLSCSPISGHRSVSWYQQTPGQGLQFLFEYFSETQRNKGNFPGRFSGRQFSNSRSEMNVSTLELGDSALYLCASTPFTGPGELFFGEGSRLTVL.